The entry below describes one TCR beta chain. Its target is unknown. These data belong to a study of T cells in narcolepsy. Study in general: Healthy controls were enrolled alongside patients with narcolepsy type 1 or type 2.

The method was immunoSEQ multiplex PCR; TCRdb's version includes in-frame clones alone and lacks a portion of them. In the table there are about 30,000 clones, over 75% of which are singletons. Germline V gene data show CDR1 as MNHNY and CDR2 as SVGAGI (reference sequence). V lost 2 bases to trimming and J lost 8 bases, with 6 bases between them. The CDR3 sequence is 11 residues long. Broader study findings: No autoreactive T cell clone sequences appeared in some memory CD4+ repertoires. Blood of same and different patients, but not healthy controls, reportedly held recurring autoreactive clonotypes.

Sequenced material: CD45RA- memory CD4+ T cells from PBMCs. The clonotype comes from a human donor with narcolepsy. This chain uses TRBV6-6 with TRBJ1-1, with unresolved D. This CDR3 is CASSYIGEAFF. CDR3 nucleotide sequence: TGTGCCAGCAGTTACATCGGGGAAGCTTTCTTT.